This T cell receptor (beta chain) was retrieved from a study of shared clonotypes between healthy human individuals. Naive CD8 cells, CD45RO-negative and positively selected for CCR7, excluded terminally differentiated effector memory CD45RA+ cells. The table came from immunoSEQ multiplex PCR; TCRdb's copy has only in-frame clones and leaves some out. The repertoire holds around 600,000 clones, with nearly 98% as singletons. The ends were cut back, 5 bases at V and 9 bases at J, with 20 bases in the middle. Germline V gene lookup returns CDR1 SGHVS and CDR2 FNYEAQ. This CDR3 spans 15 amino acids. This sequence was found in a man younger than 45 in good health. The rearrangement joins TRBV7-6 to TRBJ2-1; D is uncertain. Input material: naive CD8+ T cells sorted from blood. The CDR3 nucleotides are TGTGCCAGCAGCCATAAACCGGGCCGAGGTGTTGAGCAGTTCTTC. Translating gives CASSHKPGRGVEQFF.